This TCR beta chain was found in a study of T-cell reconstitution after alpha-beta-depleted transplantation in children. Study outcomes and limitations: Surviving recipient T cells and thymic progenitors accounted for the high day-60 TCRbeta diversity observed in some patients. The origin of alpha-beta T cells about two months after transplant was reportedly several hundred expanded graft clones. The authors attributed T-cell counts and diversity one year after transplant mostly to newly produced T cells.

Construction of the TCRbeta library involved unique molecular identifiers. MiXCR was run by TCRdb on the PCR reads, yielding one entry per CDR3 protein. The profile shows approximately 230,000 distinct CDR3 sequences, more than 20% of them singletons. On this clonotype: Its antigen is unidentified.

With 0 bases removed from V and 0 bases from J, the gap between germline ends came to 14 bases. The CDR3 is 18 amino acids. CDR1 is LGHDT and CDR2 is YNNKEL in the germline V gene (reference sequence). This specimen consisted of PBMCs, mostly from graft donor cells, obtained 360 days after TCRalphabeta/CD19-depleted stem cell transplant. The chain uses TRBV3-1 and TRBJ2-2; TRBD2 might be the D (6 bases). The receptor comes from a female patient between 2 and 10 years old who had a stem cell transplant for congenital amegakaryocytic thrombocytopenia, so the T cells may come from the graft donor. The CDR3 bases are TGTGCCAGCAGCCAAGATTACGTTTGGAGGGCGAACACCGGGGAGCTGTTTTTT. Translated, it gives CASSQDYVWRANTGELFF.